The next 29 T cell receptor beta chains were all read from a single sample in a study of neurological immune-mediated disorders. One entry per CDR3 protein, called by TCRdb with MiXCR from the 5' RACE reads. The table records about 59,000 distinct CDR3 sequences, about 13% of them present only once. Sequencing was done on a sample of PBMCs. The receptors here all came from an older woman with HTLV-1-associated myelopathy (HAM/TSP).

This clonotype was picked up many times. The chain links TRBV6-5 to TRBJ2-1; the match to TRBD2 covers 7 bases. Germline V CDR1 and CDR2: MNHEY, SVGAGI. This CDR3 has 15 amino acids. V shed 2 bases, J shed 2 bases, and the junction held 3 bases outside the gene matches. CDR3 loop: CASSYGLAAYNEQFF. The CDR3 coding sequence is TGTGCCAGCAGTTACGGTCTAGCGGCCTACAATGAGCAGTTCTTC.

This clonotype occurred many times. This chain joins TRBV5-1 and TRBJ2-7; 10 positions match TRBD2. After removal of 4 bases from V and 4 bases from J, the junction contained 8 bases not matched to a gene. This CDR3 contains 15 residues. Germline CDR1 and CDR2: SGHRS and YFSETQ. CDR3: CASSESSGSSYEQYF. CDR3 DNA sequence: TGCGCCAGCAGCGAATCTAGCGGGAGCTCTTACGAGCAGTACTTC.

This clonotype showed up many times. This sequence joins TRBV12-3 or TRBV12-4 and TRBJ2-6, with D possibly being TRBD1 or TRBD2 (6 bases each). V was clipped by 6 bases and J by 4 bases, with 13 bases between them. The CDR3 consists of 15 residues. The CDR3 nucleotides are TGTGCCAGCAGCCCAACGGGGGCAGGGGCCAACGTCCTGACTTTC. Encoded protein: CASSPTGAGANVLTF.

This clonotype was detected many times. The genes are TRBV6-1 and TRBJ2-3; D is undetermined. Germline CDR1 MNHNS, CDR2 SASEGT. The CDR3 contains 17 residues. Trimming cost V 7 bases and J 0 bases, with 20 bases left between them. The CDR3 DNA reads TGTGCCAGCACCGGTCCCAGCAGTTTTACTAGCACAGATACGCAGTATTTT. Its protein is CASTGPSSFTSTDTQYF.

This clonotype occurred many times. The rearrangement links TRBV7-9 to TRBJ2-2; D is uncertain. Trimming removed 4 bases from V and 1 base from J, with 7 bases in between. CDR3 length equals 14 residues. Germline V lookup: CDR1 SEHNR, CDR2 FQNEAQ (reference sequence). CDR3 bases: TGTGCCAGCAGCTCCCTCAGGAACACCGGGGAGCTGTTTTTT. Residues: CASSSLRNTGELFF.

This clonotype was observed many times. V gene TRBV7-3 combines with J gene TRBJ2-3; the match to TRBD1 covers 8 bases. J gave up 9 bases and V 5 bases, and 13 bases lay outside the gene matches. The length of the CDR3 is 15 residues. CDR1 is SGHTA, CDR2 FQGTGA, per germline. DNA for the CDR3: TGTGCCAGCAGCCTACCGGGACAGGAAACGGCCACGCAGTATTTT. It yields the protein CASSLPGQETATQYF.

Ten or more counts support this clonotype. The chain joins TRBV20-1 to TRBJ2-3; 10 bases are a match to TRBD1. Germline CDR1 is DFQATT and CDR2 is SNEGSKA (reference sequence). V gave up 6 bases and J gave up 4 bases; unmatched junction bases: 7. The CDR3 has 14 amino acids. As DNA, the CDR3 is TGCAGTGCCCTGGGACAGGGGAAGGCAGATACGCAGTATTTT. It codes for CSALGQGKADTQYF.

The sample holds many counts of this clonotype. The chain links TRBV5-1 to TRBJ1-5; possible D gene TRBD1, 6 bases. CDR1 and CDR2 (germline): SGHRS, YFSETQ. The CDR3 length is 14 residues. V was pared by 4 bases and J by 3 bases, with 11 bases between. The CDR3 DNA reads as TGCGCCAGCAGCCTGGACAGCCTCAATCAGCCCCAGCATTTT. Its translation: CASSLDSLNQPQHF.

On this clonotype itself: An end of the junction does not agree with germline; a read error may underlie this. V is TRBV5-1 and J is TRBJ2-1; D is unclear. The CDR3 is made up of 16 amino acids. Germline V gives CDR1 SGHRS, CDR2 YFSETQ. CDR3 bases: TGCACCAGCACAACCAATATAAGGAGACCCTACAATGAACAGTTCTTC. Translated: CTSTTNIRRPYNEQFF.

In its sample, this clonotype was seen many times. This chain joins TRBV27 and TRBJ2-7; 11 nucleotides align to TRBD1. The V segment lost 4 bases and the J segment 7 bases; nucleotides outside the gene matches: 9. The CDR3 extends over 15 amino acids. Germline V lookup: CDR1 MNHEY, CDR2 SMNVEV (reference sequence). CDR3 sequence reads: CASSSSGTGGPEQYF. The CDR3 DNA is TGTGCCAGCAGTTCCTCCGGGACAGGGGGACCAGAGCAGTACTTC.

The genes are TRBV9 and TRBJ1-2; D is unresolved. CDR1 is SGDLS and CDR2 is YYNGEE in the germline V gene. The CDR3 is 13 residues long. The ends were cut back, 4 bases at V and 5 bases at J, with 12 bases in the middle. The CDR3 bases are TGTGCCAGCAGCCCCCAGTTATTGTATGGCTACACCTTC. As protein: CASSPQLLYGYTF. Full variable domain (missing parts from reference TRBV9 and TRBJ1-2): DSGVTQTPKHLITATGQRVTLRCSPRSGDLSVYWYQQSLDQGLQFLIQYYNGEERAKGNILERFSAQQFPDLHSELNLSSLELGDSALYFCASSPQLLYGYTFGSGTRLTVV.

As regards this clonotype: It is unclear where the CDR3 begins or ends on the DNA, so no DNA is shown, and the CDR3 is as TCRdb lists it. This chain uses TRBV9 with TRBJ2-1; TRBD1, the table's D call, lacks a check against the DNA. 22 amino acids form the CDR3, both terminal residues included. Germline-derived CDR1 and CDR2 are SGDLS and YYNGEE. The CDR3 spells CASSFYICSALHPGTGNLEQFF.

This clonotype has only a few counts. CDR3 in amino acids: CASSFRLAGATDTQYF. In DNA form, the CDR3 reads TGTGCCAGCAGTTTTCGACTAGCGGGGGCCACAGATACGCAGTATTTT. The chain joins TRBV12-3 or TRBV12-4 to TRBJ2-3, with 12 bases fitting TRBD2. J was trimmed by 2 bases and V by 3 bases; bases with no gene match: 3. The CDR3 is 16 amino acids.

This clonotype was detected ten times or more. The chain carries TRBV24-1 and TRBJ2-7; 7 bases are shared with TRBD1. CDR3 length: 14 amino acids. CDR1 and CDR2 (germline): KGHDR, SFDVKD. J was trimmed by 4 bases and V by 9 bases; bases with no gene match: 11. This chain's CDR3 is CATAPGTAQYEQYF. The CDR3 bases are TGTGCCACCGCGCCCGGGACAGCCCAATACGAGCAGTACTTC.

This clonotype was seen many times. The chain recombines TRBV15 with TRBJ2-7, with 8 bases identical to TRBD1. The CDR3 extends over 16 amino acids. CDR1 LNHNV and CDR2 YYDKDF come from the germline V gene (reference sequence). Losses at the gene ends were 2 bases for V and 0 bases for J; bases not matched to a gene: 6. In DNA, the CDR3 is TGTGCCACCAGCAGAAATACCGGGACAGGCTCCTACGAGCAGTACTTC. It is translated as CATSRNTGTGSYEQYF.

This clonotype appeared a few times. The chain recombines TRBV28 with TRBJ2-4; D unclear. Germline V gene sequence: CDR1 MDHEN, CDR2 SYDVKM. Trimming pared 3 bases from V and 9 bases from J, leaving 15 bases between. This CDR3 spans 14 amino acids. The CDR3, as DNA: TGTGCCAGCAGTTTCAGGTCCGGCAAGGGCATTCAGTACTTC. This gives the protein CASSFRSGKGIQYF.

This clonotype was observed once. A much larger clone lies one base from this, so it may be a read error. V is TRBV7-9 and J is TRBJ1-1; TRBD1 matches 8 bases. Germline assignment: CDR1 SEHNR and CDR2 FQNEAQ (reference sequence). V lost 3 bases, J lost 5 bases, and 5 bases stayed unmatched. This CDR3 region has 14 residues. In nucleotides, the CDR3 is TGTGCCAGCAGCTTCGGACAGGGTATAACTGAAGCTTTCTTT. Translated: CASSFGQGITEAFF.

V is TRBV6-5 and J is TRBJ2-2; no definite D call. With 6 bases removed from V and 0 bases from J, the gap between germline ends came to 14 bases. The CDR3 consists of 16 residues. Germline CDR1 reads MNHEY; CDR2 reads SVGAGI. CDR3 protein: CASSRSKPPNTGELFF. The CDR3 DNA sequence: TGTGCCAGCAGCCGATCGAAGCCCCCGAACACCGGGGAGCTGTTTTTT.

This clonotype was counted at least ten times. Here the CDR3 DNA reads TGTGCCAGCAGTCGGCTGGCAGGGTTTGGGAACACTGAAGCTTTCTTT. This sequence encodes CASSRLAGFGNTEAFF. V gene TRBV3-1 combines with J gene TRBJ1-1; D may be TRBD1 (5 bases). Trimming left V 6 bases short and J 1 base short, with 18 bases between. This CDR3 contains 16 residues. The germline V gene encodes CDR1 LGHDT and CDR2 YNNKEL (reference sequence).

This clonotype showed up many times. J is TRBJ2-5 and V is TRBV20-1, with 10 bases aligning to TRBD1. V was clipped by 5 bases and J by 4 bases; unmatched bases: 10. The CDR3 has 15 amino acids. The germline V gene encodes CDR1 DFQATT and CDR2 SNEGSKA (reference sequence). The CDR3 sequence: CSALPVDRGGETQYF. The CDR3 coding sequence is TGCAGTGCTTTGCCGGTGGACAGGGGGGGAGAGACCCAGTACTTC.

This clonotype has at least ten counts. The J gene is TRBJ2-2, the V gene TRBV7-6; D ambiguous. V was cut by 7 bases and J by 6 bases, with 21 bases left in between. This CDR3 is built from 16 residues. Germline loops: CDR1 SGHVS, CDR2 FNYEAQ. CDR3 nucleotide sequence: TGTGCCAGCACTGAACTTCCGACATCAAGATCCGGGGAGCTGTTTTTT. This encodes CASTELPTSRSGELFF.

This clonotype was seen repeatedly, ten times or more. The chain couples TRBV20-1 to TRBJ2-7; possibly TRBD1 for D (5 bases). Trimming shortened V by 3 bases and J by 0 bases, and 9 bases separated the two germline ends. The CDR3 has 13 residues. Germline V gene lookup returns CDR1 DFQATT and CDR2 SNEGSKA (reference sequence). Here the CDR3 DNA reads TGCAGTGCTAGGGTAGACAGCTCCTACGAGCAGTACTTC. Protein: CSARVDSSYEQYF.

This clonotype was detected many times. The chain employs TRBV5-1 and TRBJ2-2; no clear D gene. The CDR3 contains 14 residues. In germline, CDR1 is SGHRS, CDR2 YFSETQ. Between the trimmed V and J ends, which lost 0 bases and 4 bases, there was a span of 7 bases. The CDR3 DNA follows: TGCGCCAGCAGCTTGGTTTTAACCACCGGGGAGCTGTTTTTT. Amino acid sequence: CASSLVLTTGELFF.

This clonotype was seen many times. The rearrangement links TRBV3-1 to TRBJ2-1; 16 positions match TRBD2. CDR1 is LGHDT, CDR2 YNNKEL, per germline (reference sequence). V was pared by 3 bases and J by 7 bases, with 3 bases of the junction left unmatched. This CDR3 contains 16 residues. CDR3: CASSQGLAGGGNEQFF. CDR3 DNA sequence: TGTGCCAGCAGCCAGGGACTAGCGGGAGGGGGTAATGAGCAGTTCTTC.

This clonotype was recorded many times. This rearrangement joins TRBV7-8 to TRBJ2-7, with TRBD2 as a possible D gene (6 bases). Germline V gene lookup returns CDR1 SGHVS and CDR2 FQNEAQ. There are 15 residues in the CDR3. V lost 4 bases and J lost 12, with 25 bases in between. The CDR3: CASSSAGGLRGGLYF. CDR3 in DNA: TGTGCCAGCAGCTCCGCAGGAGGGTTGCGGGGAGGTCTGTACTTC.

At least ten counts were recorded for this clonotype. This chain uses TRBV5-1 with TRBJ2-7; 11 bases match TRBD1. The germline gives CDR1 SGHRS, CDR2 YFSETQ. V dropped 4 bases and J dropped 3; count of bases not matched to a gene: 6. The CDR3 totals 15 residues. The CDR3 sequence: CASSARTGGGYEQYF. The CDR3 DNA sequence: TGCGCCAGCAGCGCAAGGACAGGGGGCGGCTACGAGCAGTACTTC.

Written as DNA, the CDR3 is TGCGCCAGCAGCCCCAAGCAACTAGCGGGATTTAAGCAGTACTTC. Protein product: CASSPKQLAGFKQYF. This sequence joins TRBV4-1 and TRBJ2-7; 10 nucleotides line up with TRBD2. Germline CDR1 MGHRA, CDR2 YSYEKL. Trimming removed 4 bases from V and 8 bases from J; junction bases left unmatched: 11. The CDR3 totals 15 residues.

This clonotype has a count of ten or more. This chain uses TRBV4-1 with TRBJ2-2; 8 nucleotides line up with TRBD1. CDR1 and CDR2 (germline): MGHRA, YSYEKL. The J segment lost 5 bases and the V segment lost 7 bases, leaving 15 bases of the junction unmatched. This CDR3 spans 17 amino acids. Here the CDR3 DNA reads TGCGCCAGCATCAAAAGCGAGGGGACAGGTGGGACCGGGGAGCTGTTTTTT. Residues: CASIKSEGTGGTGELFF.

This clonotype was counted only a few times. The V gene is TRBV25-1, the J gene TRBJ2-2; D is uncertain. The CDR3 sequence is 15 residues long. Trimming left V 4 bases short and J 0 bases short, with 9 bases between. Germline CDR1 MGHDK, CDR2 SYGVNS. The CDR3 spells CASSVGLTNTGELFF. CDR3 bases: TGTGCCAGCAGTGTGGGCCTGACGAACACCGGGGAGCTGTTTTTT.